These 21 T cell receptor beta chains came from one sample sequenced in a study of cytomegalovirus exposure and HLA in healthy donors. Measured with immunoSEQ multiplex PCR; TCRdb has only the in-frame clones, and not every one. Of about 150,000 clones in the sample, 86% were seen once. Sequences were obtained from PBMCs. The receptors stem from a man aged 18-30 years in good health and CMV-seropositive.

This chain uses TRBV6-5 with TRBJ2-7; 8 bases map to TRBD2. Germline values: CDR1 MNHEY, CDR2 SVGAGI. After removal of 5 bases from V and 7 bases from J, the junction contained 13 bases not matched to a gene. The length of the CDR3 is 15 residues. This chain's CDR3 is CASSPGLARNGEQYF. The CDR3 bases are TGTGCCAGCAGTCCCGGACTAGCTAGGAACGGGGAGCAGTACTTC.

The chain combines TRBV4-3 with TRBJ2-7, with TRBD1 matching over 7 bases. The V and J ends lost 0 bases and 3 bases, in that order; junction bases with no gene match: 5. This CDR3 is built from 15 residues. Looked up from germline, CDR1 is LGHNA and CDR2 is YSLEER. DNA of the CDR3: TGCGCCAGCAGCCAAGAAACAGGGGAAGGCTACGAGCAGTACTTC. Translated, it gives CASSQETGEGYEQYF.

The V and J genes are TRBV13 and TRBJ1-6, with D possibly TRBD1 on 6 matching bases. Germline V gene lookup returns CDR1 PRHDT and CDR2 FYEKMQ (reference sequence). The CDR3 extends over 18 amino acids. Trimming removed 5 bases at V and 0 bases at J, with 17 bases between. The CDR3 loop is CASSPSGGQGSYNSPLHF. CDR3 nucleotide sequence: TGTGCCAGCAGCCCGTCCGGGGGGCAGGGCTCCTATAATTCACCCCTCCACTTT.

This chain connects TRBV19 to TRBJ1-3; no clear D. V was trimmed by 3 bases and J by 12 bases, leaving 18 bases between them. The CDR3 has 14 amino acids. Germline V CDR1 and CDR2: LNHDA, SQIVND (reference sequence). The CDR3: CASSIVDSGNVIYF. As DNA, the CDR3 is TGTGCCAGTAGTATTGTGGACTCTGGAAACGTCATATATTTT.

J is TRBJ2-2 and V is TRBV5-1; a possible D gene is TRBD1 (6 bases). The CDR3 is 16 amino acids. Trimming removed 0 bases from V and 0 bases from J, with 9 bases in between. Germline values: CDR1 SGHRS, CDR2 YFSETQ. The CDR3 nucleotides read TGCGCCAGCAGCTTGGGTGGGGGCCCGAACACCGGGGAGCTGTTTTTT. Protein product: CASSLGGGPNTGELFF.

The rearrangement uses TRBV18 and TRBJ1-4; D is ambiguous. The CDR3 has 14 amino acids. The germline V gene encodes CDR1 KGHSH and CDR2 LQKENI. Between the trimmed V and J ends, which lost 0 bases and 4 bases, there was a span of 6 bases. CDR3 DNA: TGTGCCAGCTCACCACCGTGGAGTAATGAAAAACTGTTTTTT. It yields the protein CASSPPWSNEKLFF. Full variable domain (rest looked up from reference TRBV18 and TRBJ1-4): NAGVMQNPRHLVRRRGQEARLRCSPMKGHSHVYWYRQLPEEGLKFMVYLQKENIIDESGMPKERFSAEFPKEGPSILRIQQVVRGDSAAYFCASSPPWSNEKLFFGSGTQLSVL.

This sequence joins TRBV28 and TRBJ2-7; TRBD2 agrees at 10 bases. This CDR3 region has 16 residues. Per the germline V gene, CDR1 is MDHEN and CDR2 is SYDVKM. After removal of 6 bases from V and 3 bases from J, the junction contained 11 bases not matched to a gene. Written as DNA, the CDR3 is TGTGCCAGCAGAGGTAGCGGGGGGACAACCGTCTACGAGCAGTACTTC. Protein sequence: CASRGSGGTTVYEQYF.

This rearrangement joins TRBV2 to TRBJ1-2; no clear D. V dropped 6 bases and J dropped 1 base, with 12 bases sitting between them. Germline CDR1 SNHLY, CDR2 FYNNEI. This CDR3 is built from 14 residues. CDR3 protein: CASREGTINYGYTF. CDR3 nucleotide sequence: TGTGCCAGCAGAGAGGGAACTATTAACTATGGCTACACCTTC.

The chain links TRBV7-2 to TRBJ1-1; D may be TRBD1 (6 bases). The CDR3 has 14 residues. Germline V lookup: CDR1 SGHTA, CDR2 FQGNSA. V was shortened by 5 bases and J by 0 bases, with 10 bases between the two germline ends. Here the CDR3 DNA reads TGTGCCAGCAGCGCACAGGGTATGAACACTGAAGCTTTCTTT. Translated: CASSAQGMNTEAFF. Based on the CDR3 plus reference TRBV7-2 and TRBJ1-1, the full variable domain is GAGVSQSPSNKVTEKGKDVELRCDPISGHTALYWYRQSLGQGLEFLIYFQGNSAPDKSGLPSDRFSAERTGGSVSTLTIQRTQQEDSAVYLCASSAQGMNTEAFFGQGTRLTVV.

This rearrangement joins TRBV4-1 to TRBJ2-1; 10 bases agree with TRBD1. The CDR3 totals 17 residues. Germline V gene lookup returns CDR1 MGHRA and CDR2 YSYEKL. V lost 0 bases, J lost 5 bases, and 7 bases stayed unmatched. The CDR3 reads CASSQDRWGTGDNEQFF. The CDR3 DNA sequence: TGCGCCAGCAGCCAAGATAGGTGGGGGACAGGGGACAATGAGCAGTTCTTC.

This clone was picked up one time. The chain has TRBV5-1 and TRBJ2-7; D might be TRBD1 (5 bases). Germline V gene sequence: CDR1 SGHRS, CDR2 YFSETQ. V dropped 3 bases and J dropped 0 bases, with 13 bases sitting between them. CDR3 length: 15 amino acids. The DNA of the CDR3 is TGCGCCAGCAGCTCCCAGACGACAGCCTCCTACGAGCAGTACTTC. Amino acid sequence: CASSSQTTASYEQYF.

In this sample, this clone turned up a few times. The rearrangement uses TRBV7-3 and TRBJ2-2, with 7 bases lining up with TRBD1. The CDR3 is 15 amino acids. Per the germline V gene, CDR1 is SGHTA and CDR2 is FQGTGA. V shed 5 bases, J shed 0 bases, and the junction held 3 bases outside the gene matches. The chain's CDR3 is CASSPGTANTGELFF. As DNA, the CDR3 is TGTGCCAGCAGCCCTGGGACAGCGAACACCGGGGAGCTGTTTTTT.

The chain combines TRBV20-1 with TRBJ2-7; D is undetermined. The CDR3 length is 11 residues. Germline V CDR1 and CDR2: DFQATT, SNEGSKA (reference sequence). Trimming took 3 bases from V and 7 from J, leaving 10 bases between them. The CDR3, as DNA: TGCAGTGCTAGTCCCCGGTATGAGCAGTACTTC. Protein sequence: CSASPRYEQYF.

This CDR3 reads CASRKTGSVYGYTF. The CDR3 region has the DNA TGTGCCAGCAGAAAGACAGGCAGCGTCTATGGCTACACCTTC. This sequence joins TRBV6-5 and TRBJ1-2; weak D call: TRBD1 (6 bases). CDR3 length equals 14 residues. V gave up 6 bases and J gave up 4 bases, with 15 bases separating them. Germline-derived CDR1 and CDR2 are MNHEY and SVGAGI.

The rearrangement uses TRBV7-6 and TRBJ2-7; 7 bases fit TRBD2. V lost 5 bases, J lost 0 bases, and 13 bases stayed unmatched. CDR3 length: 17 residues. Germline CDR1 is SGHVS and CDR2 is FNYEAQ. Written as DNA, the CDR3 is TGTGCCAGCAGCCCGAGCGGGGTTAGCGGGTCCTCCTACGAGCAGTACTTC. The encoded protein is CASSPSGVSGSSYEQYF.

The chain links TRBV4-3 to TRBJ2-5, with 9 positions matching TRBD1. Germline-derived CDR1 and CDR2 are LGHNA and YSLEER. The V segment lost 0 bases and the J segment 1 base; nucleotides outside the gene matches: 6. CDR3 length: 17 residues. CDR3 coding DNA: TGCGCCAGCAGCCAAGACCTGACAGGGGGAGTCCAAGAGACCCAGTACTTC. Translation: CASSQDLTGGVQETQYF.

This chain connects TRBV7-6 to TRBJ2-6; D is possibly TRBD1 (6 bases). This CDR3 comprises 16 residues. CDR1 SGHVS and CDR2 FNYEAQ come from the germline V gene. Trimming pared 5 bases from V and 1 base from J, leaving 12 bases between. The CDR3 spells CASSTQGWSGANVLTF. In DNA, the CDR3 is TGTGCCAGCAGCACACAGGGTTGGTCTGGGGCCAACGTCCTGACTTTC.

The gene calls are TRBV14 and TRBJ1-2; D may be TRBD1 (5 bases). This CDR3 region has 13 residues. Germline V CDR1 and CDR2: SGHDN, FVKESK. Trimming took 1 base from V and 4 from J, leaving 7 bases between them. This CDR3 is CASSQGQTYGYTF. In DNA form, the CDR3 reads TGTGCCAGCAGCCAAGGACAGACCTATGGCTACACCTTC.

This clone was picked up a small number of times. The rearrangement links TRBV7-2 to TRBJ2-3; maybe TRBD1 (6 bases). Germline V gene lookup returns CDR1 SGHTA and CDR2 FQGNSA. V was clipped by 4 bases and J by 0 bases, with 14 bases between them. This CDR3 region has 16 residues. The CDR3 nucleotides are TGTGCCAGCAGCTCCTTCCCTAGGGGGAGCACAGATACGCAGTATTTT. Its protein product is CASSSFPRGSTDTQYF.

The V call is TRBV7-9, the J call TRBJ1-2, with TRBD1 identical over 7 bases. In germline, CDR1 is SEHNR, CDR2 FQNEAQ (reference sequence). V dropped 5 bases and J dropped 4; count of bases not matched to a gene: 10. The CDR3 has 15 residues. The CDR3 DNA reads TGTGCCAGCAGCCCCCGACAGGGCGCACTCTATGGCTACACCTTC. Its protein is CASSPRQGALYGYTF.

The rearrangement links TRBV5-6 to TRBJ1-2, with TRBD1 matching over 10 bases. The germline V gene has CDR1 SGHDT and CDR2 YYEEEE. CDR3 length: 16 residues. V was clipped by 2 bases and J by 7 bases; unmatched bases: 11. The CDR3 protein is CASSFPSGQGEGGYTF. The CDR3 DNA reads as TGTGCCAGCAGCTTCCCCTCAGGACAGGGGGAGGGTGGCTACACCTTC.